Listed below are T cell receptor beta chains from one sample, sequenced in a study of identifying expanded T cells in peripheral blood. Repertoires were generated with immunoSEQ multiplex PCR, while TCRdb's copy carries only in-frame clones and drops some. The data show under 90,000 clones, with about nine tenths seen just once and roughly 2.8% held by the top ten. The material sequenced was blood. All receptors derive from a person between 18 and 75 years old in good health. Both conserved end residues are part of each CDR3. The size of a clone is reported for some rows only, either as once, few or many, or as a class for expanded clones.

>TRBV11-2|13|TRBJ2-1|.
CASSAGGPNEQFF
>TRBV14|17|TRBJ2-2|.
CASSQPLPSGGTGELFF
>TRBV6-5|15|TRBJ1-3|once
CASAHNREAGNTIYF
>TRBV7-9|12|TRBJ2-7|.
CASSLSSYEQYF
>TRBV9|17|TRBJ1-1|.
CASSVTLSSDRDGGAFF
>TRBV13|15|TRBJ2-1|few
CASSPNSGGAIEQFF
>TRBV19|16|TRBJ2-6|.
CASSTSGEWGANVLTF
>TRBV7-6|16|TRBJ2-1|.
CASSPRVGPGPNEQFF
>TRBV10-3|15|TRBJ2-1|once
CAISLWTSGSNEQFF
>TRBV7-8|14|TRBJ1-4|.
CASSGGPNYEKLFF
>TRBV5-1|14|TRBJ2-1|.
CASSLWPGNNEQFF
>TRBV5-1|17|TRBJ2-3|.
CASSPPSVRGGLDTQYF
>TRBV7-2|18|TRBJ2-7|.
CASSLSGGLGSGFYEQYF
>TRBV5-1|18|TRBJ2-7|.
CASSLLPDNGLDSYEQYF
>TRBV19|17|TRBJ1-3|.
CASSPLRQRYSGNTIYF
>TRBV23-1|11|TRBJ2-7|.
CAVTGAPEQYF
>TRBV7-8|14|TRBJ2-5|.
CASSSRQGRETQYF
>TRBV15|16|TRBJ2-2|medium-sized
CATSRGTGEHTGELFF
>TRBV19|16|TRBJ1-3|.
CASSHSHTRSGNTIYF
>TRBV10-1|15|TRBJ2-5|.
CASSETSGVEETQYF
>TRBV18|16|TRBJ1-3|.
CASSPGRQSSGNTIYF
>TRBV30|12|TRBJ1-2|.
CAWSDQGHGYTF
>TRBV5-1|14|TRBJ2-5|.
CASSLDSGRETQYF
>TRBV20-1|11|TRBJ2-1|.
CSASWGDEQFF
>TRBV11-2|15|TRBJ2-5|few
CASSPLGGGWETQYF
>TRBV28|13|TRBJ2-7|.
CASSFGPSYEQYF
>TRBV6-5|13|TRBJ2-2|once
CASRQGFTGELFF
>TRBV7-8|15|TRBJ1-2|.
CASSLVKEGNYGYTF